Shown below are 30 T cell receptor beta chains from a single sample sequenced in a study of blood T cell repertoires in COVID-19 (dated by TCRdb to about 2020). The library was prepared using the immunoSEQ multiplex PCR assay. In its TCRdb copy, this immuneACCESS table keeps in-frame sequences only and misses some clones. Where compared with another copy, unresolved V genes explain less than half of these, and the others have no known cause. The sample has over 200,000 clones on record, around 91% of them singletons. Approximately 16% of the sample belongs to the ten largest clones. The sample taken for sequencing was PBMCs or T cells enriched from blood (not recorded which). The receptors originated from a man aged 30-40 years who had been exposed to COVID-19.

The chain joins TRBV4-1 to TRBJ1-3; possible D gene TRBD1, 6 bases. V shed 1 base and J shed 4 bases, with 11 bases lying between them. The germline CDR1 and CDR2 sequences are MGHRA and YSYEKL. CDR3 size: 15 residues. The CDR3: CASSQVGGPGNTIYF. The DNA of the CDR3 is TGCGCCAGCAGCCAAGTCGGGGGGCCCGGAAACACCATATATTTT.

This rearrangement joins TRBV15 to TRBJ1-5, with D possibly matching TRBD1 (5 bases). Germline lookup yields CDR1 LNHNV and CDR2 YYDKDF (reference sequence). The CDR3 is made up of 16 amino acids. Trimming shortened V by 0 bases and J by 0 bases, and 9 bases separated the two germline ends. The CDR3 nucleotides are TGTGCCACCAGCAGAGATAAGGACATTAGCAATCAGCCCCAGCATTTT. The encoded protein is CATSRDKDISNQPQHF.

This rearrangement joins TRBV19 to TRBJ1-1; 10 bases line up with TRBD1. The CDR3 is 15 residues long. The junction had 10 bases not matched to a gene; V was cut back by 7 bases and J by 5 bases. Germline CDR1 LNHDA, CDR2 SQIVND (reference sequence). As DNA, the CDR3 is TGTGCCAGTACCGCGGACAGGGGGGGAGGAACTGAAGCTTTCTTT. Its translation: CASTADRGGGTEAFF.

DNA for the CDR3: TGTGCCAGCAGTTTGGACAGGGGCTCTCAGCCCCAGCATTTT. It is translated as CASSLDRGSQPQHF. The genes are TRBV2 and TRBJ1-5; TRBD1 matches 9 bases. Germline lookup yields CDR1 SNHLY and CDR2 FYNNEI. The V segment lost 5 bases and the J segment 6 bases; nucleotides outside the gene matches: 5. The CDR3 consists of 14 residues.

V gene TRBV9 combines with J gene TRBJ1-4; tentatively, D is TRBD1 (5 bases). There are 15 residues in the CDR3. The germline V gene has CDR1 SGDLS and CDR2 YYNGEE. Trimming left V 0 bases short and J 8 bases short, with 14 bases between. CDR3 loop: CASSVANGEGEKLFF. In DNA form, the CDR3 reads TGTGCCAGCAGCGTAGCTAATGGGGAGGGGGAAAAACTGTTTTTT.

CDR3 in DNA: TGTGCCGCCTCCTCTGGGGCATTAAGAGGAAACACCATATATTTT. Protein product: CAASSGALRGNTIYF. The rearrangement links TRBV15 to TRBJ1-3, with a weak D call TRBD1 (5 bases). Germline CDR1 and CDR2: LNHNV and YYDKDF (reference sequence). Trimming shortened V by 11 bases and J by 4 bases, and 21 bases separated the two germline ends. The CDR3 totals 15 residues.

The chain joins TRBV6-6 to TRBJ2-7, with TRBD1 identical over 8 bases. After removal of 8 bases from V and 2 bases from J, the junction contained 2 bases not matched to a gene. The germline V gene has CDR1 MNHNY and CDR2 SVGAGI (reference sequence). The CDR3 loop spans 12 amino acids. The CDR3 DNA reads as TGTGCCAGCTCAGGGGGCCCCTACGAGCAGTACTTC. Encoded protein: CASSGGPYEQYF.

The chain employs TRBV5-1 and TRBJ1-1; no clear D gene. CDR1 is SGHRS and CDR2 is YFSETQ in the germline V gene. The CDR3 runs 16 residues. V dropped 0 bases and J dropped 1 base, with 13 bases sitting between them. The CDR3 protein is CASSLVSGFGNTEAFF. The CDR3 coding sequence is TGCGCCAGCAGCTTGGTATCGGGGTTCGGGAACACTGAAGCTTTCTTT.

This chain connects TRBV5-5 to TRBJ2-5, with a weak D call TRBD2 (8 bases). This CDR3 is 14 amino acids long. The V end lost 7 bases, the J end lost 4 bases, and 17 bases lay between the germline ends. Germline CDR1 is SGHKS and CDR2 is YYEKEE (reference sequence). The CDR3 protein is CASRPGGGRETQYF. The CDR3 DNA follows: TGTGCCAGCCGCCCGGGAGGGGGCCGAGAGACCCAGTACTTC.

The gene calls are TRBV7-9 and TRBJ1-1, with D hard to call. CDR3 length equals 13 residues. Germline V gene data show CDR1 as SEHNR and CDR2 as FQNEAQ (reference sequence). The germline V and J ends were trimmed by 2 bases and 1 base, with 5 bases remaining between them. The CDR3 DNA reads as TGTGCCAGCAGCTTAAACGGGAACACTGAAGCTTTCTTT. Translated, it gives CASSLNGNTEAFF.

This clone was detected once. V gene TRBV10-3 combines with J gene TRBJ1-1, with 8 bases lining up with TRBD1. The V gene end was trimmed by 6 bases and the J gene end by 2 bases; junction bases not matched to a gene: 5. Germline lookup yields CDR1 ENHRY and CDR2 SYGVKD. This CDR3 contains 14 residues. The CDR3: CAIRQGGSNTEAFF. DNA of the CDR3: TGTGCCATCAGACAGGGGGGGAGTAACACTGAAGCTTTCTTT.

V usage is TRBV6-5 and J usage is TRBJ2-1; no clear D. Germline CDR1 is MNHEY and CDR2 is SVGAGI. CDR3 size: 14 residues. Deletions cut 6 bases from V and 4 bases from J, with 13 bases between. The CDR3 here is CASRKTTEYNEQFF. The CDR3 DNA follows: TGTGCCAGCAGGAAGACCACAGAGTACAATGAGCAGTTCTTC.

The chain carries TRBV5-1 and TRBJ2-7; D ambiguous. CDR1 is SGHRS and CDR2 is YFSETQ in the germline V gene. CDR3 length: 14 amino acids. V gave up 0 bases and J gave up 1 base, with 8 bases separating them. The CDR3 region is CASSLASPSYEQYF. The CDR3 nucleotides are TGCGCCAGCAGCTTGGCCAGTCCTTCCTACGAGCAGTACTTC.

CDR3: CASSTFSGNTIYF. CDR3 bases: TGCGCCAGCTCAACTTTCTCTGGAAACACCATATATTTT. V usage is TRBV4-1 and J usage is TRBJ1-3; no clear D gene. The CDR3 sequence is 13 residues long. Germline loops: CDR1 MGHRA, CDR2 YSYEKL. Trimming took 8 bases from V and 0 from J, leaving 8 bases between them.

V gene TRBV19 combines with J gene TRBJ2-2; 8 positions match TRBD2. Germline assignment: CDR1 LNHDA and CDR2 SQIVND (reference sequence). With 10 bases clipped from V and 13 bases from J, the junction kept 11 bases outside the gene matches. CDR3 length equals 12 residues. The CDR3 region is CATGGAGRPLFF. CDR3 nucleotides: TGTGCCACGGGGGGGGCCGGGAGGCCGCTGTTTTTT.

The V gene is TRBV3-1 (or the pseudogene TRBV3-2), the J gene TRBJ2-5; 7 bases match TRBD2. The J segment lost 7 bases and the V segment lost 0 bases, leaving 5 bases of the junction unmatched. CDR1 is LGHDT and CDR2 is YNNKEL in the germline V gene (reference sequence). The CDR3 has 14 amino acids. The CDR3 is CASSQDTSVGTQYF. In nucleotides, the CDR3 is TGTGCCAGCAGCCAAGACACTAGCGTCGGGACCCAGTACTTC.

The chain joins TRBV11-3 to TRBJ2-3, with D possibly being TRBD2 (7 bases). The V gene's germline CDR1 is SGHNT and CDR2 YENEEA. The V and J ends lost 11 bases and 6 bases respectively, with 21 bases between them. The CDR3 is 14 amino acids. The CDR3 DNA reads TGTGCCTCTTGCGTAGGGGGGGCTGAGGATACGCAGTATTTT. The encoded protein is CASCVGGAEDTQYF. Looking up the rest from reference TRBV11-3 and TRBJ2-3 gives the full variable domain: EAGVVQSPRYKIIEKKQPVAFWCNPISGHNTLYWYLQNLGQGPELLIRYENEEAVDDSQLPKDRFSAERLKGVDSTLKIQPAELGDSAVYLCASCVGGAEDTQYFGPGTRLTVL.

This clone appeared once. The chain joins TRBV7-2 to TRBJ1-4, with D hard to call. The CDR3 consists of 14 residues. V was shortened by 1 base and J by 3 bases, with 6 bases between the two germline ends. CDR1 is SGHTA and CDR2 is FQGNSA in the germline V gene. CDR3 DNA: TGTGCCAGCAGCTTAGGCAGATCTAATGAAAAACTGTTTTTT. Amino acids: CASSLGRSNEKLFF.

The genes are TRBV5-4 and TRBJ2-2; 11 bases fit TRBD2. The V gene's germline CDR1 is SGHNT and CDR2 YYREEE (reference sequence). With V trimmed by 0 bases and J by 5 bases, 6 bases remained unmatched. The CDR3 has 17 amino acids. The CDR3 spells CASSLELAGEGTGELFF. The DNA of the CDR3 is TGTGCCAGCAGCTTGGAACTAGCGGGGGAAGGTACCGGGGAGCTGTTTTTT.

V gene TRBV4-2 combines with J gene TRBJ1-5; D ambiguous. Germline V gene sequence: CDR1 LGHNA, CDR2 YNFKEQ. V shed 1 base and J shed 6 bases, with 19 bases lying between them. The CDR3 covers 17 residues. The CDR3 is CASSQATIRSGAQPQHF. CDR3 in DNA: TGTGCCAGCAGCCAAGCCACCATCCGGTCAGGCGCTCAGCCCCAGCATTTT.

The chain employs TRBV27 and TRBJ2-5; 10 nucleotides agree with TRBD2. In germline, CDR1 is MNHEY, CDR2 SMNVEV (reference sequence). This CDR3 has 14 amino acids. V trimming: 7 bases; J trimming: 7 bases; junction bases outside the gene matches: 9. The CDR3 nucleotides are TGTGCCAGCAATGAAGCGGGGGGGTTTGGGACCCAGTACTTC. The encoded protein is CASNEAGGFGTQYF.

This sequence joins TRBV6-5 and TRBJ1-1, with D perhaps matching TRBD1 (6 bases). The V and J ends lost 7 bases and 1 base respectively, with 7 bases between them. This CDR3 spans 12 amino acids. CDR1 is MNHEY, CDR2 SVGAGI, per germline. CDR3 region: CASTRGNTEAFF. The DNA for the CDR3 is TGTGCCAGCACCAGGGGGAACACTGAAGCTTTCTTT.

J is TRBJ2-1 and V is TRBV7-9, with TRBD1 identical over 9 bases. After removal of 4 bases from V and 3 bases from J, the junction contained 10 bases not matched to a gene. The CDR3 has 17 amino acids. The germline V gene has CDR1 SEHNR and CDR2 FQNEAQ (reference sequence). The CDR3: CASSSDRQGVYYNEQFF. The CDR3 DNA reads TGTGCCAGCAGCTCGGACCGACAGGGGGTCTACTACAATGAGCAGTTCTTC.

The chain employs TRBV12-5 and TRBJ2-5; TRBD1 agrees at 7 bases. Germline V gives CDR1 LGHNT, CDR2 FRNRAP. The V gene end was trimmed by 1 base and the J gene end by 0 bases; junction bases not matched to a gene: 11. The CDR3 consists of 18 residues. The CDR3 loop reads CASGLDLRDRPYQETQYF. The DNA of the CDR3 is TGTGCTAGTGGTTTGGATCTCCGGGACAGACCGTACCAAGAGACCCAGTACTTC.

The chain uses TRBV29-1 and TRBJ1-1, with D possibly being TRBD1 (6 bases). Deletions cut 4 bases from V and 2 bases from J, with 8 bases between. Germline values: CDR1 SQVTM, CDR2 ANQGSEA. The CDR3 contains 12 residues. The CDR3 loop reads CSVGTDNTEAFF. CDR3 bases: TGCAGCGTTGGGACAGACAACACTGAAGCTTTCTTT.

This chain joins TRBV15 and TRBJ2-2; D gene ambiguous. Trimming removed 6 bases at V and 5 bases at J, with 4 bases between. The CDR3 runs to 11 residues. In germline, CDR1 is LNHNV, CDR2 YYDKDF (reference sequence). CDR3 bases: TGTGCCACCAGTATAACCGGGGAGCTGTTTTTT. Protein: CATSITGELFF.

This sequence joins TRBV15 and TRBJ2-1; 7 bases are a match to TRBD1. The germline V gene has CDR1 LNHNV and CDR2 YYDKDF (reference sequence). V was clipped by 8 bases and J by 2 bases; unmatched bases: 3. The CDR3 is 13 amino acids. CDR3 region: CATLDRPYNEQFF. In nucleotides, the CDR3 is TGTGCCACCCTGGACAGGCCCTACAATGAGCAGTTCTTC.

The table lists this clone with a count of one. This rearrangement joins TRBV4-2 to TRBJ2-2; the match to TRBD1 covers 7 bases. Trimming took 3 bases from V and 0 from J; bases not matched to a gene: 4. Germline CDR1 LGHNA, CDR2 YNFKEQ. The CDR3 runs to 16 residues. CDR3 region: CASSQQTGANTGELFF. Here the CDR3 DNA reads TGTGCCAGCAGCCAGCAAACAGGGGCGAACACCGGGGAGCTGTTTTTT.

The chain is built from TRBV9 and TRBJ1-2; D is ambiguous. Trimming stripped 2 bases from V and 8 bases from J, with 19 bases between. Looked up from germline, CDR1 is SGDLS and CDR2 is YYNGEE. CDR3 length: 15 amino acids. In DNA, the CDR3 is TGTGCCAGCAGCGTGTACAGCCGACACCCGGGGGGCTACACCTTC. It translates to CASSVYSRHPGGYTF.

J is TRBJ2-1 and V is TRBV5-4; 10 bases match TRBD1. CDR3 size: 16 residues. The V gene end was trimmed by 5 bases and the J gene end by 3 bases; junction bases not matched to a gene: 8. In germline, CDR1 is SGHNT, CDR2 YYREEE (reference sequence). CDR3 residues: CASSVGGTGVYNEQFF. The CDR3 DNA sequence: TGTGCCAGCAGTGTGGGGGGGACAGGGGTCTACAATGAGCAGTTCTTC.